The T cell receptor (beta chain) described here comes from a study of tumor and adjacent non-tumor tissue in lung cancer. Findings of the study overall: Top 100 clones took a larger repertoire share in normal lung.

As regards this clonotype: What it binds is unknown.

The template was RNA from unsorted bulk tissue. This non-tumor lung sample came from over 3 cm beyond the tumor edge. Three rounds of nested PCR, following a modified ARM-PCR protocol, produced the TCRbeta library. TCRdb reanalysed the multiplex PCR reads using MiXCR and keeps one entry per CDR3 protein. The table shows around 99,000 distinct CDR3 sequences, with around 57% occurring only once. Germline CDR1 and CDR2: SGHNT and YENEEA. The CDR3 has 15 amino acids. Material for sequencing was distant non-tumor lung tissue. The chain uses TRBV11-3 and TRBJ2-7, with TRBD2 identical over 8 bases. The sequence came from a man aged 55-75 years with non-small cell lung cancer. CDR3 in amino acids: CVSMRASGSSYEQYF. The CDR3 region has the DNA TGTGTCAGTATGAGGGCGAGCGGGAGCTCCTACGAGCAGTACTTC. The full variable domain, its missing parts supplied by reference TRBV11-3 and TRBJ2-7, is EAGVVQSPRYKIIEKKQPVAFWCNPISGHNTLYWYLQNLGQGPELLIRYENEEAVDDSQLPKDRFSAERLKGVDSTLKIQPAELGDSAVYLCVSMRASGSSYEQYFGPGTRLTVT.